These T cell receptor beta chains were read from a single sample in a study of technical replicates of blood from a handful of donors. Assay used: immunoSEQ multiplex PCR; TCRdb lists only in-frame clones, some missing. This table has 10,000 to 15,000 clones, approximately 94% appearing once. Sequenced input: PBMCs. These TCRs come from a human donor in good health. Each CDR3 is given with its conserved first and last residue. The order of the fields is V gene, D gene, J gene, clone size, CDR3 protein, CDR3 DNA. A D gene is named only where the DNA matches it firmly. Some rows mark clone size as missing; the rest say once, few, many or name a class of expanded clone.

V: TRBV14
D: TRBD2
J: TRBJ2-1
size: .
CDR3: CASSPLGLAGVNEQFF
DNA: TGTGCCAGCAGCCCATTGGGGCTAGCGGGAGTCAATGAGCAGTTCTTC

V: TRBV6-6
D: TRBD1
J: TRBJ1-5
size: .
CDR3: CASSLTGVPNQPQHF
DNA: TGTGCCAGCAGTTTGACAGGGGTTCCCAATCAGCCCCAGCATTTT

V: TRBV2
D: .
J: TRBJ2-7
size: .
CDR3: CASDEPLSYEQYF
DNA: TGTGCCAGCGATGAGCCTCTCTCTTACGAGCAGTACTTC

V: TRBV5-8
D: TRBD2
J: TRBJ2-5
size: .
CDR3: CASSLGLAGGPEETQYF
DNA: TGTGCCAGCAGCCTAGGTTTAGCGGGAGGGCCTGAGGAGACCCAGTACTTC

V: TRBV9
D: .
J: TRBJ2-7
size: .
CDR3: CASSDGSRHEQYF
DNA: TGTGCCAGCAGCGACGGGAGCCGCCACGAGCAGTACTTC

V: TRBV19
D: TRBD2
J: TRBJ2-7
size: .
CDR3: CASSLETSGDYEQYF
DNA: TGTGCCAGTAGTCTAGAGACTAGCGGGGACTACGAGCAGTACTTC

V: TRBV5-1
D: .
J: TRBJ2-7
size: once
CDR3: CASSLAGDSHYEQYF
DNA: TGCGCCAGCAGCTTGGCGGGGGACAGCCACTACGAGCAGTACTTC

V: TRBV19
D: .
J: TRBJ1-1
size: .
CDR3: CASSIGNTEAFF
DNA: TGTGCCAGTAGTATCGGGAACACTGAAGCTTTCTTT

V: TRBV4-1
D: .
J: TRBJ2-1
size: .
CDR3: CASSLSGSWRNEQFF
DNA: TGCGCCAGCTCCCTCAGCGGGTCCTGGCGGAATGAGCAGTTCTTC

V: TRBV28
D: .
J: TRBJ1-1
size: .
CDR3: CASIMETEAFF
DNA: TGTGCCAGCATCATGGAGACTGAAGCTTTCTTT

V: TRBV12-5
D: TRBD1
J: TRBJ1-4
size: .
CDR3: CASGLGQGAFLSHEKLFF
DNA: TGTGCTAGTGGTCTGGGACAGGGGGCGTTCCTTAGCCATGAAAAACTGTTTTTT